Sequencing of this TCR beta chain was carried out in a study of OX40 agonist ivuxolimab in advanced cancers. Overall study: Partial responses were recorded for three patients, including one with hepatocellular carcinoma and two with cutaneous melanoma. General study points: CD4+ and CD8+ T cells in blood underwent clonal expansion by week 6 at 0.1 to 3.0 mg/kg.

The CDR3 has 15 residues. Between the trimmed V and J ends, which lost 3 bases and 3 bases, there was a span of 14 bases. Germline loops: CDR1 MDHEN, CDR2 SYDVKM. TCRdb keeps only in-frame clones here, not all; method: immunoSEQ multiplex PCR. The sample lists around 45,000 clones; approximately 91% were seen once. Note on this clone: Its antigen is not identified.

This clonotype was sampled from an adult with an advanced solid tumor such as melanoma, head and neck, liver or kidney cancer. The chain is built from TRBV28 and TRBJ1-1; maybe TRBD1 (6 bases). This sample comprised CD4+ or CD8+ T cells sorted from blood, obtained in a trial of the OX40 agonist ivuxolimab. The CDR3 spells CASSFLGARDTEAFF. The DNA of the CDR3 is TGTGCCAGCAGTTTCTTGGGGGCGCGAGACACTGAAGCTTTCTTT.